The 4 T cell receptor beta chains reported below all come from one sample, sequenced in a study of long-term antiretroviral therapy in people with HIV. An immunoSEQ assay, version v3.0, was performed at survey level. The table came from immunoSEQ multiplex PCR; TCRdb's copy has only in-frame clones and leaves some out. The top ten clones hold roughly 9.4% of a sample with about 25,000 clones, roughly 87% of them seen once. The specimen was unsorted PBMCs, collected 1.8 years before starting antiretroviral therapy. These receptors were taken from a man aged 50-59 years with HIV.

The DNA of the CDR3 is TGTGCCAGCACTCCAGGGGGCGGCTATGGCTACACCTTC. Protein product: CASTPGGGYGYTF. V is TRBV2 and J is TRBJ1-2; 8 bases align to TRBD1. V lost 7 bases and J lost 4; bases outside the gene matches: 5. Germline CDR1 SNHLY, CDR2 FYNNEI. The CDR3 totals 13 residues.

This chain uses TRBV21-1 with TRBJ2-2; TRBD1 is the table's D call, not checked against the DNA. TRBV21-1 is marked as a pseudogene. This CDR3 has 16 residues. CDR3 sequence: CASSSRDRDKTGELFF. CDR3 sequence (DNA): TGTGCCAGCAGCTCTCGGGACAGGGACAAGACCGGGGAGCTGTTTTTT.

The chain couples TRBV6-5 to TRBJ2-2; 10 positions agree with TRBD1. The CDR3 covers 15 residues. Germline V lookup: CDR1 MNHEY, CDR2 SVGAGI. V lost 5 bases to trimming and J lost 6 bases; unmatched junction nucleotides: 6. For the CDR3, the DNA is TGTGCCAGCAGTAAGACAGGGGGCTTCGCCGGGGAGCTGTTTTTT. Amino acids: CASSKTGGFAGELFF.

This sequence joins TRBV28 and TRBJ1-1, with a possible D match to TRBD1 (6 bases). Germline CDR1 and CDR2: MDHEN and SYDVKM. CDR3 length: 11 residues. The V end lost 8 bases, the J end lost 7 bases, and 11 bases lay between the germline ends. CDR3 in DNA: TGTGCCAGCTACAGGGTTTTTGAAGCTTTCTTT. This encodes CASYRVFEAFF.